These 11 T cell receptor beta chains were all obtained from the same sample, sequenced in a study of cytomegalovirus exposure and HLA in healthy donors. In the PCR, 60 Vbeta and 13 Jbeta primers were used. Generated by immunoSEQ multiplex PCR, the TCRdb table keeps only in-frame clones and is missing some. The table has about 180,000 clones, about four fifths seen once; the top ten hold more than 1.5%. Source material: PBMCs. These receptor sequences come from a man in his forties in good health and CMV-seronegative.

The CDR3: CASSFPGGPYEQYF. As DNA, the CDR3 is TGTGCCAGCAGTTTCCCTGGCGGGCCCTACGAGCAGTACTTC. The chain employs TRBV28 and TRBJ2-7; D is perhaps TRBD2 (5 bases). Trimming shortened V by 3 bases and J by 2 bases, and 11 bases separated the two germline ends. Germline V lookup: CDR1 MDHEN, CDR2 SYDVKM. The CDR3 totals 14 residues.

This chain links TRBV6-1 with TRBJ2-7; 7 bases line up with TRBD1. Unmatched junction bases numbered 9, after V lost 7 bases and J lost 0 bases. Germline assignment: CDR1 MNHNS and CDR2 SASEGT. The CDR3 is made up of 15 amino acids. The CDR3 is CASKKAGGTSYEQYF. CDR3 in DNA: TGTGCCAGCAAAAAAGCAGGGGGTACCTCCTACGAGCAGTACTTC.

On this clone: At one boundary the junction diverges from the germline segment, which might be a read error. The chain combines TRBV7-7 with TRBJ2-5, with 7 bases aligning to TRBD2. CDR3 length: 16 amino acids. The germline V gene encodes CDR1 SSHAT and CDR2 FNYEAQ (reference sequence). The CDR3 reads CASSPGAASGKETQYF. In DNA, the CDR3 is TGTGCTAGCAGCCCCGGGGCGGCTAGCGGAAAAGAGACCCAGTACTTC.

V gene TRBV7-8 combines with J gene TRBJ2-7, with 9 bases matching TRBD1. The CDR3 sequence is 14 residues long. Trimming cost V 1 base and J 6 bases; bases outside gene matches: 4. Per the germline V gene, CDR1 is SGHVS and CDR2 is FQNEAQ. The CDR3 loop is CASSLDNRGLEQYF. Written as DNA, the CDR3 is TGTGCCAGCAGCTTAGATAACAGGGGGCTCGAGCAGTACTTC.

The gene calls are TRBV9 and TRBJ2-1; TRBD1 matches 8 bases. J lost 0 bases, V lost 3 bases, and 14 bases had no gene match. The CDR3 sequence is 19 residues long. Germline loops: CDR1 SGDLS, CDR2 YYNGEE. Here the CDR3 reads CASSGSRLGTGGSYNEQFF. The CDR3 coding sequence is TGTGCCAGCAGCGGATCACGGTTAGGAACAGGGGGCTCCTACAATGAGCAGTTCTTC.

The chain has TRBV14 and TRBJ2-1, with unresolved D. Germline values: CDR1 SGHDN, CDR2 FVKESK. The CDR3 totals 11 residues. V dropped 9 bases and J dropped 2 bases, with 5 bases sitting between them. CDR3 in amino acids: CASATYNEQFF. CDR3 nucleotides: TGTGCCAGTGCTACCTACAATGAGCAGTTCTTC.

The chain joins TRBV9 to TRBJ2-2; D possibly corresponds to TRBD2 (6 bases). Germline V gene data show CDR1 as SGDLS and CDR2 as YYNGEE. The CDR3 has 17 residues. Between the trimmed V and J ends, which lost 1 base and 0 bases, there was a span of 13 bases. The DNA of the CDR3 is TGTGCCAGCAGCGTACGTGGGGGGTACTCGAACACCGGGGAGCTGTTTTTT. Translation gives CASSVRGGYSNTGELFF.

The V and J genes are TRBV28 and TRBJ2-3; D unclear. V lost 6 bases and J 3 bases, leaving 4 bases between the germline ends. Germline V CDR1 and CDR2: MDHEN, SYDVKM. The CDR3 is 11 amino acids. The CDR3 DNA is TGTGCCAGCAGCCGGACAGATACGCAGTATTTT. This sequence encodes CASSRTDTQYF. The full variable domain, completed using reference TRBV28 and TRBJ2-3, is DVKVTQSSRYLVKRTGEKVFLECVQDMDHENMFWYRQDPGLGLRLIYFSYDVKMKEKGDIPEGYSVSREKKERFSLILESASTNQTSMYLCASSRTDTQYFGPGTRLTVL.

CDR3 bases: TGTGCCAGCAGTACGGACAGGGGCTACGAGCAGTACTTC. Its translation is CASSTDRGYEQYF. This chain uses TRBV27 with TRBJ2-7; the match to TRBD1 covers 9 bases. The CDR3 has 13 amino acids. Germline V CDR1 and CDR2: MNHEY, SMNVEV (reference sequence). After removal of 5 bases from V and 3 bases from J, the junction contained 2 bases not matched to a gene.

The chain carries TRBV7-2 and TRBJ2-5, with 10 positions matching TRBD2. Germline CDR1 and CDR2: SGHTA and FQGNSA. The CDR3 totals 16 residues. V was clipped by 2 bases and J by 1 base; unmatched bases: 4. The CDR3, as DNA: TGTGCCAGCAGCTTAATGTCTAGCGGGGGCCAAGAGACCCAGTACTTC. As protein: CASSLMSSGGQETQYF.

The chain recombines TRBV4-2 with TRBJ2-5; 7 bases agree with TRBD2. This CDR3 spans 14 amino acids. With 4 bases clipped from V and 1 base from J, the junction kept 3 bases outside the gene matches. Germline loops: CDR1 LGHNA, CDR2 YNFKEQ. This chain's CDR3 is CASSLGTTQETQYF. CDR3 DNA sequence: TGTGCCAGCAGCCTCGGGACTACCCAAGAGACCCAGTACTTC.